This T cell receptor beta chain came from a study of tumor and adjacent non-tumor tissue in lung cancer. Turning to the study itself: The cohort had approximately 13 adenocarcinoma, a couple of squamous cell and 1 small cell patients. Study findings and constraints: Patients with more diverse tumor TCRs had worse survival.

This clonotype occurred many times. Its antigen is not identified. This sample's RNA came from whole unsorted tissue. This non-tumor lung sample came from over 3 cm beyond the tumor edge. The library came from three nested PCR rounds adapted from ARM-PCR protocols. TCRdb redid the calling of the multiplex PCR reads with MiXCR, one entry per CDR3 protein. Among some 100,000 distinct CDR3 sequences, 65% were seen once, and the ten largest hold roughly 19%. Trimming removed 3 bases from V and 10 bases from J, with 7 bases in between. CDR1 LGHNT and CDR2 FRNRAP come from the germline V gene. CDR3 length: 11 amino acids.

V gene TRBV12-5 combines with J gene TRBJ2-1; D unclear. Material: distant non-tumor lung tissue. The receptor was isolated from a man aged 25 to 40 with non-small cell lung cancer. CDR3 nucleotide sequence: TGTGCTAGTGGTTTTGTGGAAGAGCAGTTCTTC. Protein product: CASGFVEEQFF.